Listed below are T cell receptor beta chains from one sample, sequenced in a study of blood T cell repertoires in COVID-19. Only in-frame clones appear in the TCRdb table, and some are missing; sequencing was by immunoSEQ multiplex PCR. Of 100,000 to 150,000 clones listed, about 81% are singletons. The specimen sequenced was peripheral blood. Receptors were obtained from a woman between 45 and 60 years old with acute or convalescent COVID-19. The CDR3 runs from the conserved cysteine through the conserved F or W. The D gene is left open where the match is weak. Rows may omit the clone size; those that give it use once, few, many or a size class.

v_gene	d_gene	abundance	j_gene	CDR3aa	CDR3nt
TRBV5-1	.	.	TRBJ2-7	CASSSEGFLGSYEQYF	TGCGCCAGCAGCTCGGAGGGTTTCCTGGGATCCTACGAGCAGTACTTC
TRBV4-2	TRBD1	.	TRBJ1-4	CASSQEDRVFEKLFF	TGTGCCAGCAGCCAAGAGGACAGGGTGTTTGAAAAACTGTTTTTT
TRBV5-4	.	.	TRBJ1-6	CASSLDRANSPLHF	TGTGCCAGCAGCTTGGACAGGGCTAATTCACCCCTCCACTTT
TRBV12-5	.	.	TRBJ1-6	CASGLAGLNSPLHF	TGTGCTAGTGGTTTGGCTGGACTGAATTCACCCCTCCACTTT
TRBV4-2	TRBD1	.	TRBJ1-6	CASSQEPGQGWTPLHF	TGTGCCAGCAGCCAAGAACCGGGACAGGGTTGGACACCCCTCCACTTT
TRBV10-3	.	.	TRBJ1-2	CAISEPLPDRIHYGYTF	TGTGCCATCAGTGAGCCGCTGCCTGACAGGATACACTATGGCTACACCTTC
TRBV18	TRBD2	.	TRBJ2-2	CASSPEGGPAGELFF	TGTGCCAGCTCACCAGAGGGAGGGCCAGCCGGGGAGCTGTTTTTT
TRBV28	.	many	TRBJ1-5	CASSFGGFGSNQPQHF	TGTGCCAGCAGTTTTGGGGGCTTCGGGAGCAATCAGCCCCAGCATTTT
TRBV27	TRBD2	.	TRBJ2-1	CASTLSFGRGSYNEQFF	TGTGCCAGCACTTTATCGTTCGGGAGGGGATCCTACAATGAGCAGTTCTTC
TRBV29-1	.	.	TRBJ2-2	CSGVGATNTGELFF	TGCAGCGGGGTAGGGGCCACGAACACCGGGGAGCTGTTTTTT
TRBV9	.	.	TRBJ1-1	CASSVATAGEAFF	TGTGCCAGCAGCGTAGCTACAGCCGGTGAAGCTTTCTTT
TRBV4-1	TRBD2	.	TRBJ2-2	CASSQVPPGLSTGELFF	TGCGCCAGCAGCCAAGTCCCGCCGGGACTATCGACCGGGGAGCTGTTTTTT
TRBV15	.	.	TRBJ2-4	CATSRDYRGVAKNIQYF	TGTGCCACCAGCAGAGATTATCGGGGAGTAGCCAAAAACATTCAGTACTTC
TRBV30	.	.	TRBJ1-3	CAWHRDGNTIYF	TGTGCCTGGCACAGGGATGGAAACACCATATATTTT
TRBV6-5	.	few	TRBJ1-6	CASRTRGWEDSPLHF	TGTGCCAGCAGGACACGCGGGTGGGAAGATTCACCCCTCCACTTT
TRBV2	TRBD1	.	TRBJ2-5	CASSYDRGGGGTQYF	TGTGCCAGCAGTTACGACAGGGGTGGTGGGGGGACCCAGTACTTC
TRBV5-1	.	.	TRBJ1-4	CASSLEGAPSGNEKLFF	TGCGCCAGCAGCTTGGAAGGTGCCCCGAGCGGGAATGAAAAACTGTTTTTT
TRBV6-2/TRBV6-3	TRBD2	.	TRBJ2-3	CASSYGVGGLIDTQYF	TGTGCCAGCAGTTACGGCGTGGGAGGGCTTATAGATACGCAGTATTTT
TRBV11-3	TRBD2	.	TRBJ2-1	CASSLRAGVRANEQFF	TGTGCCAGCAGCTTACGAGCGGGAGTGCGCGCCAATGAGCAGTTCTTC
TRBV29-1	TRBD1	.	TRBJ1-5	CSVSQGARQPQHF	TGCAGCGTATCACAGGGGGCACGACAGCCCCAGCATTTT
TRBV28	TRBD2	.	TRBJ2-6	CASTSGSSSGANVLTF	TGTGCCAGCACTAGCGGGTCATCCTCTGGGGCCAACGTCCTGACTTTC
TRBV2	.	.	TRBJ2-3	CASSDPRYTDTQYF	TGTGCCAGCAGTGACCCCCGCTACACAGATACGCAGTATTTT
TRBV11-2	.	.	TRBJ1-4	CASSLRGSMEKLFF	TGTGCCAGCAGCTTAAGGGGGTCGATGGAAAAACTGTTTTTT
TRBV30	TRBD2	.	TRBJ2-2	CAWLPGLAGELFF	TGTGCCTGGCTCCCGGGACTAGCGGGGGAGCTGTTTTTT
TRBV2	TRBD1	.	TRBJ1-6	CASRDRQGTNSPLHF	TGTGCCAGCAGGGATAGACAGGGGACTAATTCACCCCTCCACTTT
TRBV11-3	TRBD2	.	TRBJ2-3	CASSLAGGQDTQYF	TGTGCCAGCAGCTTAGCGGGGGGGCAAGATACGCAGTATTTT
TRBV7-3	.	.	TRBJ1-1	CASSSGPNTEAFF	TGTGCCAGCAGCTCCGGTCCAAACACTGAAGCTTTCTTT
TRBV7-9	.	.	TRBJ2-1	CASSLSGSSYNEQFF	TGTGCCAGCAGCTTAAGCGGCAGCTCCTACAATGAGCAGTTCTTC
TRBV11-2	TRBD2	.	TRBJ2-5	CASSLEPSGGQTQYF	TGTGCCAGCAGCTTAGAACCTAGCGGGGGGCAGACCCAGTACTTC
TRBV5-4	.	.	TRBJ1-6	CASSLAIGSNSPLHF	TGTGCCAGCAGCTTGGCAATAGGGAGCAATTCACCCCTCCACTTT
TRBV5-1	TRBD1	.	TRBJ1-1	CASSTGRNTEAFF	TGCGCCAGCTCGACAGGGCGGAACACTGAAGCTTTCTTT
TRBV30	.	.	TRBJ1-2	CAWNTGRFYGYTF	TGTGCCTGGAATACAGGACGGTTCTATGGCTACACCTTC
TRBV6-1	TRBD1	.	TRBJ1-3	CASSAGGSLSGNTIYF	TGTGCCAGCAGTGCAGGGGGCTCTCTCTCTGGAAACACCATATATTTT
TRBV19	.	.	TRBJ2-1	CATGHLWNEQFF	TGTGCCACCGGACATCTCTGGAATGAGCAGTTCTTC
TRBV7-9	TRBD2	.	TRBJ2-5	CASSSGGIQETQYF	TGTGCCAGCAGCTCGGGAGGGATCCAAGAGACCCAGTACTTC
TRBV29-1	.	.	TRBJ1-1	CSVHTGWNTEAFF	TGCAGCGTTCACACAGGCTGGAACACTGAAGCTTTCTTT
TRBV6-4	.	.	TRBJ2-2	CASSDGAAGELFF	TGTGCCAGCAGTGATGGGGCGGCCGGGGAGCTGTTTTTT
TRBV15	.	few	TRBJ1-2	CATSRGGYGYTF	TGTGCCACCAGCAGGGGAGGCTATGGCTACACCTTC
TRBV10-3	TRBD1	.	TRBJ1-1	CATRRDRDTEAFF	TGTGCCACCCGCCGGGACAGGGACACTGAAGCTTTCTTT
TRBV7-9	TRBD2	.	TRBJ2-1	CASRPPGLAAYNEQFF	TGTGCCAGCAGACCTCCGGGACTAGCGGCCTACAATGAGCAGTTCTTC
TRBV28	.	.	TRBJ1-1	CASSLMQAVMNTEAFF	TGTGCCAGCAGTTTAATGCAGGCCGTCATGAACACTGAAGCTTTCTTT
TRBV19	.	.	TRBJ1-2	CASSISKTGTNYGYTF	TGTGCCAGTAGTATATCCAAAACGGGGACAAACTATGGCTACACCTTC
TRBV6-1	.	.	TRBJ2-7	CASSEANGAKYF	TGTGCCAGCAGTGAAGCAAATGGAGCTAAGTACTTC
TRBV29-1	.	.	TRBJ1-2	CSVGQNYGYTF	TGCAGCGTCGGACAAAACTATGGCTACACCTTC
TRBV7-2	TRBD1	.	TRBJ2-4	CASSFNLDRGPVNIQYF	TGTGCCAGCAGCTTCAACCTTGACAGGGGGCCCGTAAACATTCAGTACTTC